Only a few counts were recorded for the clone carrying this TCR beta chain. No antigen is known for it. The record originates from a study of beta chain features in type 1 diabetes. General study results and limits: Shortening of TCRB CDR3s, moderate but significant, appeared in all four CD4+ subsets of Type 1 diabetes patients. For type 1 diabetes patients, VDJ junctions showed fewer insertions and more deletions.

The length of the CDR3 is 14 residues. Looked up from germline, CDR1 is SGHAT and CDR2 is FQNNGV. The V end was cut by 1 base, the J end by 3 bases, with 7 bases between. The isolated RNA, all of it, was reverse transcribed, so expressed TCRB transcripts were what got sequenced. The assay was immunoSEQ multiplex PCR, and TCRdb's table has in-frame clones only and misses some. The table shows about 740,000 clones, with roughly 13% occurring only once. The origin of this receptor is a man aged 18 to 29 with type 1 diabetes. The chain has TRBV11-2 and TRBJ1-5, with D possibly matching TRBD1 (5 bases). The source material was naive CD4+ T cells from blood. The CDR3: CASSLGGPNQPQHF. In DNA form, the CDR3 reads TGTGCCAGCAGCTTAGGGGGCCCCAATCAGCCCCAGCATTTT.